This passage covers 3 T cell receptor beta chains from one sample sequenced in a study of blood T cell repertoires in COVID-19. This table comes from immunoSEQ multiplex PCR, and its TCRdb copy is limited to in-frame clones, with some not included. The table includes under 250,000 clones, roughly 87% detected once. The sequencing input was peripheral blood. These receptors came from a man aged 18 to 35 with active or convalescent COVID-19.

The CDR3 region is CASSPPGYTF. CDR3 sequence (DNA): TGTGCCAGCAGCCCTCCCGGCTACACCTTC. The chain employs TRBV28 and TRBJ1-2; no clear D gene. Germline V gene lookup returns CDR1 MDHEN and CDR2 SYDVKM. Trimming left V 6 bases short and J 8 bases short, with 7 bases between. This CDR3 spans 10 amino acids.

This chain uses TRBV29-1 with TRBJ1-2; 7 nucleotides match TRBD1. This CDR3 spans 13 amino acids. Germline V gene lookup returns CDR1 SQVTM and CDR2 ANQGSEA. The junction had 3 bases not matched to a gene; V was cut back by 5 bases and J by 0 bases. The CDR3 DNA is TGCAGCGTTAACAGGGGATCTAACTATGGCTACACCTTC. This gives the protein CSVNRGSNYGYTF. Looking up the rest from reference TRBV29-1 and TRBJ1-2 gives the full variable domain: SAVISQKPSRDICQRGTSLTIQCQVDSQVTMMFWYRQQPGQSLTLIATANQGSEATYESGFVIDKFPISRPNLTFSTLTVSNMSPEDSSIYLCSVNRGSNYGYTFGSGTRLTVV.

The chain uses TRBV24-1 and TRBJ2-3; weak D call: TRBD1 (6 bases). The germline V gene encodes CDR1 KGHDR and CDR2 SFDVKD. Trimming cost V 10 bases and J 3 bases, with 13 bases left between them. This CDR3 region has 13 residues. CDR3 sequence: CATADRSTDTQYF. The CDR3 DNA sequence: TGTGCCACGGCCGACAGGTCAACAGATACGCAGTATTTT.